Here is one T cell receptor (beta chain) with its context. Its antigen is currently unknown. The libraries of TRB cDNA were prepared using 5' RACE with UMI labels. With the 5' RACE reads reprocessed, TCRdb shows one record per CDR3 protein and no DNA. The table lists approximately 120,000 distinct CDR3 sequences. This CDR3 comprises 13 residues. CDR1 is MRHNA, CDR2 SNTAGT, per germline. The entry originates in a study of CXCR3-negative and CXCR3-positive naive CD8 T cells. General study points: More hydrophobic TRB CDR3s were found in CXCR3-positive naive cells than in CXCR3-negative naive cells.

The TCR originated in a human donor in good health. Some clones in this sample may be carry-over from other donors' samples. The J gene is TRBJ2-3, the V gene TRBV6-4. Material: naive CXCR3+ CD8+ T cells from blood. Subset indicated: CD45RO-CCR7+CD27+CD95- naive CD8+ T cells expressing CXCR3 (TNR3+). CDR3 loop: CASSDSNTDTQYF.